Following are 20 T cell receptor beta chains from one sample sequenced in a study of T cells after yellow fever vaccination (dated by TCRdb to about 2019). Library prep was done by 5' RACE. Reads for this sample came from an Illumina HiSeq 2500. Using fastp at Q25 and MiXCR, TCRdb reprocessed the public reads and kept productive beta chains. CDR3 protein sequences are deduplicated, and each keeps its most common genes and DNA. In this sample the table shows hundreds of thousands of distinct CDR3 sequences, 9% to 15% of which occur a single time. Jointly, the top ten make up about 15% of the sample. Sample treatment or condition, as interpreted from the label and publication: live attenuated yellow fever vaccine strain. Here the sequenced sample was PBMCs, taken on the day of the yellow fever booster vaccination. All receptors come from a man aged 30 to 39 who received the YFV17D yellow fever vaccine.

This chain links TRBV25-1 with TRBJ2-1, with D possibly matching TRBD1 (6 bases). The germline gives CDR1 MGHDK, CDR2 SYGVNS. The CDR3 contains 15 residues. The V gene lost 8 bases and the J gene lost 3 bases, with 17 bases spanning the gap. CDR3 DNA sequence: TGTGCCAGCCAAGGGTCGGGACACAACTACAATGAGCAGTTCTTC. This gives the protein CASQGSGHNYNEQFF.

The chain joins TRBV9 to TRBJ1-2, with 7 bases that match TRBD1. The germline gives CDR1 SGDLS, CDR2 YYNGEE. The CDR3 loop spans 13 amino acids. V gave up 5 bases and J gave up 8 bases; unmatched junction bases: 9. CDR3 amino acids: CASSIRQGFGYTF. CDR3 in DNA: TGTGCCAGCAGTATAAGACAGGGTTTCGGCTACACCTTC.

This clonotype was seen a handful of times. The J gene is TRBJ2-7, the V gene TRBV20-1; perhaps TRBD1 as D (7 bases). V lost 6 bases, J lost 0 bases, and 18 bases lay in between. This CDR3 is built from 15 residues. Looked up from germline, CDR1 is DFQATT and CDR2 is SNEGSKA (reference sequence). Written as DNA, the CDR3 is TGCAGTGCGAGGTCGCGGGACAGAGGCTCCTACGAGCAGTACTTC. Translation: CSARSRDRGSYEQYF.

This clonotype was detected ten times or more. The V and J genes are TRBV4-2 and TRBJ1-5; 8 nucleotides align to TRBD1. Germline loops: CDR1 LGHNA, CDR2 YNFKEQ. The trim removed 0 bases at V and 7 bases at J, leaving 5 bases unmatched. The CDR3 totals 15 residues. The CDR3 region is CASSQDGQGGQPQHF. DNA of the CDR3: TGTGCCAGCAGCCAAGACGGACAGGGAGGCCAGCCCCAGCATTTT.

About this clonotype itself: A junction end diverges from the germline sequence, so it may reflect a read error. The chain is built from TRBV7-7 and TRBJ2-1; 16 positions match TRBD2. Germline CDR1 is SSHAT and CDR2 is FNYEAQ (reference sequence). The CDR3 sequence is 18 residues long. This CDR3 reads CASSSTPGLAGGPGEQFF. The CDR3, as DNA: TGTGCTAGCAGCTCCACTCCGGGACTAGCGGGAGGGCCCGGGGAGCAGTTCTTC. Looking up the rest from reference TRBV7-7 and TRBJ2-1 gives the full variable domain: GAGVSQSPRYKVTKRGQDVTLRCDPISSHATLYWYQQALGQGPEFLTYFNYEAQPDKSGLPSDRFSAERPEGSISTLTIQRTEQRDSAMYRCASSSTPGLAGGPGEQFFGPGTRLTVL.

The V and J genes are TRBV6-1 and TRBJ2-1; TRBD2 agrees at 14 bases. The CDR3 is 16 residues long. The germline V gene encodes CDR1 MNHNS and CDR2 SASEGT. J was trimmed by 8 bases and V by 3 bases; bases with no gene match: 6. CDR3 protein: CASSDLPGLAGDEQFF. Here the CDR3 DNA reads TGTGCCAGCAGTGACTTACCGGGACTAGCGGGAGATGAGCAGTTCTTC.

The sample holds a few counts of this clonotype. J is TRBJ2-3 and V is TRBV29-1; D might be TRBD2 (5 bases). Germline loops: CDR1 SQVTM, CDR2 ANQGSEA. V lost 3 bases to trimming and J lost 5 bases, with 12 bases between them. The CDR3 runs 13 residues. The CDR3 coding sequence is TGCAGCGTTGAGGCCCTCCGGGGAGATACGCAGTATTTT. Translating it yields CSVEALRGDTQYF.

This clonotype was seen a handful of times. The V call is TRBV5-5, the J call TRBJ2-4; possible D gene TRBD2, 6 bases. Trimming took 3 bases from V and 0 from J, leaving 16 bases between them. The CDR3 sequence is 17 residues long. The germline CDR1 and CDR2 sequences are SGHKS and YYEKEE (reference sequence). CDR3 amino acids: CASSSLAESLAKNIQYF. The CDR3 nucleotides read TGTGCCAGCAGCTCTTTAGCGGAGTCGCTAGCCAAAAACATTCAGTACTTC.

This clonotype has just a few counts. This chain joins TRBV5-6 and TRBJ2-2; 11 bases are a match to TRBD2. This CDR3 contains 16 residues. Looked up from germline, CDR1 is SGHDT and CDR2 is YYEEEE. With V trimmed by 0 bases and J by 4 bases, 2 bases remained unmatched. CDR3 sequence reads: CASSLGLAGFTGELFF. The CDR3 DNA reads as TGTGCCAGCAGCTTGGGACTAGCGGGATTCACCGGGGAGCTGTTTTTT.

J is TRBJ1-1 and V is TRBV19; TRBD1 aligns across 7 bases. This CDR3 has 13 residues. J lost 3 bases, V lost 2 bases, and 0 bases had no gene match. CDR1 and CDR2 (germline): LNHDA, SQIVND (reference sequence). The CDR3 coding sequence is TGTGCCAGTAGTATACAGGGGGACACTGAAGCTTTCTTT. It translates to CASSIQGDTEAFF.

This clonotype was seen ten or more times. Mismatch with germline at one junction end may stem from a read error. CDR3 nucleotides: TGTGCCAGCAGCTTAGGGGACAGCAACTATGGCTACACCTTC. Protein product: CASSLGDSNYGYTF. The gene calls are TRBV5-1 and TRBJ1-2; 7 positions match TRBD1. Germline V gives CDR1 SGHRS, CDR2 YFSETQ. CDR3 length: 14 residues.

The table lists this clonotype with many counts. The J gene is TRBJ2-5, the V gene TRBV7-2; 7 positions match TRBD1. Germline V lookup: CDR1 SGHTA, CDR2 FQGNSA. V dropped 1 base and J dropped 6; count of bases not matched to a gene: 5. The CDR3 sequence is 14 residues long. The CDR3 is CASSLENRGQTQYF. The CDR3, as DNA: TGTGCCAGCAGCTTAGAAAACAGGGGACAGACCCAGTACTTC.

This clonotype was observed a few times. The CDR3 sequence: CASIRLAGDYEQYF. Here the CDR3 DNA reads TGTGCCAGCATCAGACTAGCGGGGGACTACGAGCAGTACTTC. The chain carries TRBV6-1 and TRBJ2-7, with TRBD2 identical over 12 bases. Germline CDR1 MNHNS, CDR2 SASEGT. The length of the CDR3 is 14 residues. With V trimmed by 7 bases and J by 3 bases, 4 bases remained unmatched.

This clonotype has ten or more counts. In nucleotides, the CDR3 is TGCGCCAGCAGTTATCAGGGGGCGGACACTGAAGCTTTCTTT. Translation: CASSYQGADTEAFF. The chain links TRBV5-1 to TRBJ1-1; TRBD1 agrees at 8 bases. Germline-derived CDR1 and CDR2 are SGHRS and YFSETQ. The CDR3 spans 14 residues. V shed 5 bases, J shed 3 bases, and the junction held 6 bases outside the gene matches.

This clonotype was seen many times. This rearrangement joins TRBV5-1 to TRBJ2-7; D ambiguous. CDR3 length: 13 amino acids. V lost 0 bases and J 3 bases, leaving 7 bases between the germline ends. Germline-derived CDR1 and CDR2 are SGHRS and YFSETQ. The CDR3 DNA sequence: TGCGCCAGCAGCTTGGCCTCCGGCTACGAGCAGTACTTC. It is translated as CASSLASGYEQYF.

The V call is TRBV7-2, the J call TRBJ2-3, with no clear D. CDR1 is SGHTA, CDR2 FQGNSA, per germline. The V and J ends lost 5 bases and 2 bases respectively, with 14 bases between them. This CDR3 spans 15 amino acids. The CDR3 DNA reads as TGTGCCAGCAGCCCCCGGGCCAGGCTCACAGATACGCAGTATTTT. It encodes CASSPRARLTDTQYF.

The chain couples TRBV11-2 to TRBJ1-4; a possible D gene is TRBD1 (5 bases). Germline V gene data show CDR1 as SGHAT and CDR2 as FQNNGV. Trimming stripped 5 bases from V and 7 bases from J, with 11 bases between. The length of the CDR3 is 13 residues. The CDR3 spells CASSRGAVEKLFF. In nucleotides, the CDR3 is TGTGCCAGCAGCCGCGGGGCAGTTGAAAAACTGTTTTTT.

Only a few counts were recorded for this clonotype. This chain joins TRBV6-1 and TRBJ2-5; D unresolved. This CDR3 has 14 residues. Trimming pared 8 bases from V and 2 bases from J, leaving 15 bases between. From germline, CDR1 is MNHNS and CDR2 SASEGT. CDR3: CASARPSLQETQYF. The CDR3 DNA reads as TGTGCCAGCGCCCGGCCGTCCTTACAAGAGACCCAGTACTTC.

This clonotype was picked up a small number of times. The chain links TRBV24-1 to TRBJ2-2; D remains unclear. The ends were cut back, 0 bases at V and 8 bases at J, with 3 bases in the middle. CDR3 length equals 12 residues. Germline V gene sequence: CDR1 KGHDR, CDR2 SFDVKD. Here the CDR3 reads CATSDLMGELFF. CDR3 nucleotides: TGTGCCACCAGTGATTTGATGGGGGAGCTGTTTTTT.

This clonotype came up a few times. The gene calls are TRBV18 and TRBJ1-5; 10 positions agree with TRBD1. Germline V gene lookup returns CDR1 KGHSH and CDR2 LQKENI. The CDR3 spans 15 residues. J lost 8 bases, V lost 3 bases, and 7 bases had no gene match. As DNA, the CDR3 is TGTGCCAGCTCACCGGCGACAGGGGGCAGGGAGCCCCAGCATTTT. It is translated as CASSPATGGREPQHF.